The next 22 T cell receptor beta chains were all read from a single sample in a study of blood T cell repertoires in COVID-19. The repertoire was sequenced with immunoSEQ multiplex PCR; TCRdb's copy has only in-frame clones and lacks some. The data hold 200,000 to 250,000 clones, with 75% to 85% observed a single time. The specimen was peripheral blood. The receptors here all came from a woman in her 70s with acute or convalescent COVID-19.

This chain uses TRBV27 with TRBJ2-3; 8 bases align to TRBD2. V lost 1 base, J lost 1 base, and 4 bases stayed unmatched. The CDR3 length is 16 residues. Germline assignment: CDR1 MNHEY and CDR2 SMNVEV (reference sequence). The CDR3 DNA reads TGTGCCAGCAGTTTATTGGCGGGGGGAGGCACAGATACGCAGTATTTT. It yields the protein CASSLLAGGGTDTQYF.

The gene calls are TRBV7-2 and TRBJ2-6; 10 positions agree with TRBD1. The CDR3 runs 17 residues. The V segment lost 3 bases and the J segment 7 bases; nucleotides outside the gene matches: 9. Germline CDR1 reads SGHTA; CDR2 reads FQGNSA. CDR3 sequence: CASSLGTGALSANVLTF. Here the CDR3 DNA reads TGTGCCAGCAGCTTGGGGACAGGGGCCCTTTCTGCCAACGTCCTGACTTTC.

The chain joins TRBV2 to TRBJ1-4; TRBD1 agrees at 7 bases. CDR3 length: 14 amino acids. J lost 8 bases, V lost 6 bases, and 9 bases had no gene match. The germline V gene encodes CDR1 SNHLY and CDR2 FYNNEI. The CDR3: CASRDRSNMEKLFF. Written as DNA, the CDR3 is TGTGCCAGCAGGGACAGGTCTAATATGGAAAAACTGTTTTTT.

Concerning this clone: Because it lacks the conserved phenylalanine or tryptophan at the end, this CDR3 is likely a read error. It is unclear where the CDR3 begins or ends on the DNA, so no DNA is shown, and the CDR3 is as TCRdb lists it. This sequence joins TRBV23-1 and TRBJ2-7; the D segment call TRBD1 is taken from the table without a DNA check. TRBV23-1 is flagged as an ORF with uncertain function. The CDR3 contains 10 residues when both ends are counted. The CDR3 loop reads CASSQLQGRN.

The V call is TRBV6-5, the J call TRBJ1-3, with TRBD1 as a possible D gene (5 bases). This CDR3 has 14 amino acids. The V gene's germline CDR1 is MNHEY and CDR2 SVGAGI. V was shortened by 4 bases and J by 2 bases, with 9 bases between the two germline ends. The CDR3 protein is CASSFRGAGNTIYF. In nucleotides, the CDR3 is TGTGCCAGCAGTTTTCGGGGGGCTGGAAACACCATATATTTT.

The chain employs TRBV5-6 and TRBJ1-5, with 10 nucleotides matching TRBD1. The CDR3 has 16 amino acids. CDR1 SGHDT and CDR2 YYEEEE come from the germline V gene. V lost 4 bases, J lost 4 bases, and 8 bases stayed unmatched. The CDR3 spells CASSAWTGGMNQPQHF. DNA of the CDR3: TGTGCCAGCAGCGCCTGGACAGGGGGGATGAATCAGCCCCAGCATTTT.

The rearrangement joins TRBV4-1 to TRBJ2-3; 11 bases align to TRBD1. CDR3 size: 16 residues. J lost 3 bases, V lost 3 bases, and 5 bases had no gene match. From germline, CDR1 is MGHRA and CDR2 YSYEKL. The CDR3 protein is CASSQAGTGGTDTQYF. The CDR3 bases are TGCGCCAGCAGCCAGGCCGGGACAGGGGGAACAGATACGCAGTATTTT.

The genes are TRBV18 and TRBJ1-2; tentative D call: TRBD1 (5 bases). The CDR3 consists of 14 residues. V was clipped by 3 bases and J by 8 bases, with 16 bases between them. Germline V gene sequence: CDR1 KGHSH, CDR2 LQKENI. The DNA for the CDR3 is TGTGCCAGCTCACCGGTTCGCGGGGCTGGGGGCTACACCTTC. Translated: CASSPVRGAGGYTF.

The chain couples TRBV5-1 to TRBJ1-4, with 10 nucleotides matching TRBD1. The CDR3 has 16 residues. Germline V gene lookup returns CDR1 SGHRS and CDR2 YFSETQ. The junction had 9 bases not matched to a gene; V was cut back by 4 bases and J by 6 bases. CDR3 sequence (DNA): TGCGCCAGCAGCCTTAATCCGGGACAGGGGTATGAAAAACTGTTTTTT. This gives the protein CASSLNPGQGYEKLFF.

V usage is TRBV11-2 and J usage is TRBJ1-2; D perhaps matches TRBD1 (6 bases). This CDR3 is built from 15 residues. CDR1 and CDR2 from the germline V gene are SGHAT and FQNNGV. Between the trimmed V and J ends, which lost 0 bases and 4 bases, there was a span of 12 bases. The CDR3 spells CASSLEVRTVYGYTF. The DNA of the CDR3 is TGTGCCAGCAGCTTAGAGGTCCGGACAGTCTATGGCTACACCTTC. Full variable domain (outside the CDR3, taken from reference TRBV11-2 and TRBJ1-2): EAGVAQSPRYKIIEKRQSVAFWCNPISGHATLYWYQQILGQGPKLLIQFQNNGVVDDSQLPKDRFSAERLKGVDSTLKIQPAKLEDSAVYLCASSLEVRTVYGYTFGSGTRLTVV.

The V gene is TRBV4-1, the J gene TRBJ1-2; D unclear. Looked up from germline, CDR1 is MGHRA and CDR2 is YSYEKL. Trimming took off 0 bases at V and 9 bases at J, with 14 bases between the two ends. This CDR3 contains 14 residues. The CDR3 DNA sequence: TGCGCCAGCAGCCAAGAGACGAGGAGGGATAGCTACACCTTC. Protein sequence: CASSQETRRDSYTF.

V is TRBV15 and J is TRBJ2-5; D possibly corresponds to TRBD1 (6 bases). Germline V CDR1 and CDR2: LNHNV, YYDKDF (reference sequence). This CDR3 has 13 residues. V was shortened by 5 bases and J by 2 bases, with 9 bases between the two germline ends. CDR3: CATSLGGQETQYF. The CDR3 DNA is TGTGCCACCAGCCTAGGGGGACAAGAGACCCAGTACTTC.

The gene calls are TRBV11-3 and TRBJ1-1; D is possibly TRBD1 (6 bases). This CDR3 region has 13 residues. The germline V gene encodes CDR1 SGHNT and CDR2 YENEEA. Trimming removed 4 bases at V and 2 bases at J, with 8 bases between. The CDR3 DNA reads as TGTGCCAGCAGCTCAGGGGCAAACACTGAAGCTTTCTTT. Encoded protein: CASSSGANTEAFF.

This clone was observed a few times. The chain combines TRBV5-6 with TRBJ1-1; D possibly corresponds to TRBD1 (6 bases). V was cut by 2 bases and J by 7 bases, with 18 bases left in between. There are 15 residues in the CDR3. Germline V gene lookup returns CDR1 SGHDT and CDR2 YYEEEE. The CDR3 DNA reads as TGTGCCAGCAGCTTATTGGCAGGGGAAATCGGTGAAGCTTTCTTT. Its translation is CASSLLAGEIGEAFF.

V gene TRBV4-2 combines with J gene TRBJ2-4; 9 bases fit TRBD1. V trimming: 0 bases; J trimming: 9 bases; junction bases outside the gene matches: 6. CDR1 and CDR2 (germline): LGHNA, YNFKEQ. The CDR3 is made up of 15 amino acids. CDR3 nucleotide sequence: TGTGCCAGCAGCCAAGAAGGGCGGACAGGGGTCATTCAGTACTTC. This sequence encodes CASSQEGRTGVIQYF.

The gene calls are TRBV18 and TRBJ1-2; TRBD1 matches 8 bases. CDR1 is KGHSH and CDR2 is LQKENI in the germline V gene. The V segment lost 3 bases and the J segment 7 bases; nucleotides outside the gene matches: 7. CDR3 size: 14 residues. CDR3 coding DNA: TGTGCCAGCTCACCCGTACAGGGGGAAGCTGGCTACACCTTC. This sequence encodes CASSPVQGEAGYTF.

The V and J genes are TRBV5-1 and TRBJ2-1; tentatively, D is TRBD1 (5 bases). Trimming removed 3 bases at V and 12 bases at J, with 16 bases between. CDR1 and CDR2 (germline): SGHRS, YFSETQ. CDR3 length: 13 amino acids. The CDR3 DNA reads as TGCGCCAGCAGCTCGCAGGGCCAAAAGGGGCAGTTCTTC. It yields the protein CASSSQGQKGQFF.

This clone showed up just once. The chain uses TRBV3-1 (or the pseudogene TRBV3-2) and TRBJ2-7; D not certain. The CDR3 is made up of 14 amino acids. Germline V lookup: CDR1 LGHDT, CDR2 YNNKEL (reference sequence). Trimming shortened V by 0 bases and J by 0 bases, and 6 bases separated the two germline ends. The CDR3 DNA sequence: TGTGCCAGCAGCCAAGATCTTAGCTCCTACGAGCAGTACTTC. The encoded protein is CASSQDLSSYEQYF.

The V gene is TRBV2, the J gene TRBJ2-1, with a possible D match to TRBD1 (6 bases). This CDR3 has 13 residues. Germline V gives CDR1 SNHLY, CDR2 FYNNEI. Trimming shortened V by 11 bases and J by 3 bases, and 14 bases separated the two germline ends. CDR3 region: CADRDNNYNEQFF. For the CDR3, the DNA is TGTGCCGACCGGGACAACAACTACAATGAGCAGTTCTTC.

The sample holds a few counts of this clone. V and J are TRBV6-6 and TRBJ2-7; the match to TRBD1 covers 11 bases. CDR3 length equals 14 residues. CDR1 is MNHNY, CDR2 SVGAGI, per germline (reference sequence). Trimming at V came to 4 bases and at J to 6 bases, leaving 5 bases not matched to a gene. Here the CDR3 DNA reads TGTGCCAGCAGTTGGGGACAGGGGGGTCTCGAGCAGTACTTC. Residues: CASSWGQGGLEQYF.

The rearrangement joins TRBV2 to TRBJ1-6; D is ambiguous. This CDR3 contains 11 residues. The germline V gene has CDR1 SNHLY and CDR2 FYNNEI. V was pared by 2 bases and J by 10 bases, with 3 bases between. CDR3 DNA sequence: TGTGCCAGCAGTGAACAGTCACCCCTCCACTTT. This codes for CASSEQSPLHF.

CDR3 nucleotide sequence: TGTGCCAGCAGGGAGACAGGGGCCTATGGCTACACCTTC. It yields the protein CASRETGAYGYTF. V is TRBV6-6 and J is TRBJ1-2, with 8 nucleotides matching TRBD1. The germline V gene has CDR1 MNHNY and CDR2 SVGAGI (reference sequence). The trim removed 6 bases at V and 4 bases at J, leaving 4 bases unmatched. The CDR3 extends over 13 amino acids.